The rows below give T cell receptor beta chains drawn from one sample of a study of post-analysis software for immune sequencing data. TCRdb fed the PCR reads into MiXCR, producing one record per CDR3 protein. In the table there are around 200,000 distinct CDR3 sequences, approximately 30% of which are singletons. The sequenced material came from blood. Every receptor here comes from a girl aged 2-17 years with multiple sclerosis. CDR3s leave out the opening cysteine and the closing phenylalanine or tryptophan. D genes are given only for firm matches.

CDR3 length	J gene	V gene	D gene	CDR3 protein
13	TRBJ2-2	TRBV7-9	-	ASSSYLGAAGELF
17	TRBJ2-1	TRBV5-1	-	ASSSRGKTPGDKDNEQF
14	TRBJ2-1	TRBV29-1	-	SVEEGVGISYNEQF
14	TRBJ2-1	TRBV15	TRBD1	ATSSTGTGSYNEQF
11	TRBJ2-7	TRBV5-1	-	ASSGTPPETRY
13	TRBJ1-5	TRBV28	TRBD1	ASRQGQAYNQPQH
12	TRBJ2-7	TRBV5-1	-	ASSLVDPSYEQY
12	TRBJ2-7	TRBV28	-	ASNPSTVSYEQY
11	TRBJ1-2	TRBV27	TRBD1	ASGDRANYGYT
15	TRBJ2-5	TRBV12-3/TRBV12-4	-	ASSYFPRGDRQETQY
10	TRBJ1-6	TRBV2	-	ASRRRDSPLH
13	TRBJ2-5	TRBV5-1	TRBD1	ASSPGQGAGETQY
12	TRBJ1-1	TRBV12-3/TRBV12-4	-	ASSFVRGETEAF
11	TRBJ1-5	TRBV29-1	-	SVSWGAGQPQH
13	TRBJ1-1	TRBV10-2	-	ASSRHRNSDGEAF
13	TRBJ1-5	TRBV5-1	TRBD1	ASSYKTGGNQPQH
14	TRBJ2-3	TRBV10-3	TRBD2	AISEGLAGSTDTQY
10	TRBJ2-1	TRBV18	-	ASSPTNNEQF
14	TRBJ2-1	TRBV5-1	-	ASRFAVGRPLNEQF
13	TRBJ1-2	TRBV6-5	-	ASSSRPHTENGYT
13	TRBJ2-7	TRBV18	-	ASSPTGTRSYEQY
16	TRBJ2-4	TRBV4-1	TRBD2	ASSLGLAGGKAKNIQY
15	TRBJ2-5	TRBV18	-	ANSSREARFGSETQY
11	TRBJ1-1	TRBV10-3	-	AISDQLNTEAF
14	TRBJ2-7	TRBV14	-	ASSQGSGTSTYEQY
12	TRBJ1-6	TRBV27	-	ASSFDGDNSPLH
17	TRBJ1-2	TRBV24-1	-	ATSDLQGPSTSLNYGYT
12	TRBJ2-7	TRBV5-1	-	ASSPRQKTYEQY
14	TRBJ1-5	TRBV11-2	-	ASSARKTVRDQPQH
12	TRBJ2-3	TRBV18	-	ASSRGSATDTQY
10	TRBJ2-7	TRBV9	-	ASSAPTYEQY
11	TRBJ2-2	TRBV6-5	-	ASGRTNTGELF
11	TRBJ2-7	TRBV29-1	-	SVEGTMGNKQY
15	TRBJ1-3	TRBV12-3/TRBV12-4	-	ASSFSPRVPGGNTIY
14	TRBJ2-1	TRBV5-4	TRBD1	ASSTARDRVVNEQF
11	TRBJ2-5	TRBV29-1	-	SVRGAGQETQY
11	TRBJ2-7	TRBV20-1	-	SASTGAAGEQY
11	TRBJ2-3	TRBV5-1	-	ASSPDRPGTQY
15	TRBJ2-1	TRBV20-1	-	SARDRRVGGLLGEQF
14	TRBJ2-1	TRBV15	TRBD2	ATSRGMGTSYGEQF
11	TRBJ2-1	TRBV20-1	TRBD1	SAWGQSYNEQF
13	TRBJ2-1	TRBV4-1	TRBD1	ASSQGPGQFNEQF
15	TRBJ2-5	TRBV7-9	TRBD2	ASSLRGLAGLQETQY